This entry is about one T cell receptor beta chain. J lost 2 bases, V lost 1 base, and 10 bases had no gene match. This CDR3 spans 17 amino acids. Germline V gene sequence: CDR1 LNHDA, CDR2 SQIVND (reference sequence). Only in-frame clones appear in the TCRdb table, and some are missing; sequencing was by immunoSEQ multiplex PCR. The sample consists of around 68,000 clones, approximately 85% of them appearing once. The sample belongs to a study of blood T cell repertoires in COVID-19. Sequencing used peripheral blood. The gene calls are TRBV19 and TRBJ2-7, with TRBD2 matching over 8 bases. The source of this sequence is a man older than 75 with acute or convalescent COVID-19. In nucleotides, the CDR3 is TGTGCCAGTAGTATAGCCCCATCATTAGCGGGAACCTACGAGCAGTACTTC. Translated: CASSIAPSLAGTYEQYF. The complete variable domain, with remaining parts taken from reference TRBV19 and TRBJ2-7, reads DGGITQSPKYLFRKEGQNVTLSCEQNLNHDAMYWYRQDPGQGLRLIYYSQIVNDFQKGDIAEGYSVSREKKESFPLTVTSAQKNPTAFYLCASSIAPSLAGTYEQYFGPGTRLTVT.